These T cell receptor beta chains were read from a single sample in a study of cytotoxic CD8 clonotypes in ibrutinib-treated CLL. TCRdb keeps only in-frame clones here, not all; method: immunoSEQ multiplex PCR. The data hold over 70,000 clones, with 70% to 80% observed a single time. The specimen was PBMCs, collected after 12 months of ibrutinib treatment. The receptors originated from a human donor with chronic lymphocytic leukemia. CDR3s include the opening cysteine and the closing phenylalanine or tryptophan. A D gene is named only where the DNA matches it firmly. Only some rows state a clone size, as once, few, many or a class for expanded clones.

TRBV7-3,TRBJ2-5,-,-,CASSPLGQETQYF,TGTGCCAGCAGCCCACTCGGCCAAGAGACCCAGTACTTC
TRBV5-1,TRBJ1-1,-,TRBD1,CASSGTGGNTEAFF,TGCGCCAGCAGCGGAACAGGGGGGAACACTGAAGCTTTCTTT
TRBV5-1,TRBJ1-1,-,-,CASSLAPHTEAFF,TGCGCCAGCAGCTTGGCCCCGCACACTGAAGCTTTCTTT
TRBV15,TRBJ1-4,-,TRBD1,CATSRGTGAGNEKLFF,TGTGCCACCAGCAGGGGGACAGGGGCCGGTAATGAAAAACTGTTTTTT
TRBV28,TRBJ1-5,-,-,CASYLAGGGQPQHF,TGTGCCAGCTACCTCGCTGGGGGAGGTCAGCCCCAGCATTTT
TRBV6-6,TRBJ1-5,-,-,CASSQRRTGNQPQHF,TGTGCCAGCAGCCAAAGACGGACTGGCAATCAGCCCCAGCATTTT
TRBV9,TRBJ2-7,-,TRBD1,CASSPTGDPMGQYF,TGTGCCAGCAGCCCCACAGGGGACCCCATGGGGCAGTACTTC
TRBV19,TRBJ1-6,-,-,CASSAQKTSYNSPLHF,TGTGCCAGTAGTGCCCAGAAAACCTCCTATAATTCACCCCTCCACTTT
TRBV7-9,TRBJ1-5,-,-,CASSYGPYQPQHF,TGTGCCAGCAGCTACGGACCCTATCAGCCCCAGCATTTT
TRBV19,TRBJ1-4,few,-,CASTPQADEKLFF,TGTGCCAGTACCCCACAGGCTGATGAAAAACTGTTTTTT
TRBV19,TRBJ2-5,-,-,CASSTPVQGETQYF,TGTGCCAGTAGTACGCCGGTCCAGGGGGAGACCCAGTACTTC
TRBV28,TRBJ2-7,-,-,CASYGVGRAYEQYF,TGTGCCAGTTACGGGGTTGGCAGGGCCTACGAGCAGTACTTC
TRBV28,TRBJ1-2,-,-,CASSLGGDYGGYTF,TGTGCCAGCAGTTTAGGGGGGGATTATGGTGGCTACACCTTC
TRBV7-3,TRBJ1-1,-,-,CASSLGARGEAFF,TGTGCCAGCAGCTTAGGAGCCCGGGGTGAAGCTTTCTTT
TRBV7-2,TRBJ1-6,few,-,CASSSLGANNSPLHF,TGTGCCAGCAGCTCCCTCGGGGCCAACAATTCACCCCTCCACTTT
TRBV19,TRBJ2-6,-,TRBD1,CASSSGQGRGILTF,TGTGCCAGTAGTTCAGGACAGGGTAGGGGTATCCTGACTTTC
TRBV5-1,TRBJ2-3,-,TRBD1,CASSPRDRGPDTQYF,TGCGCCAGCAGCCCCCGGGACAGGGGCCCAGATACGCAGTATTTT
TRBV5-4,TRBJ1-4,-,TRBD1,CASSDPGTDEKLFF,TGTGCCAGCAGCGACCCCGGGACAGATGAAAAACTGTTTTTT
TRBV7-9,TRBJ1-1,-,-,CASSLRANTEAFF,TGTGCCAGCAGCTTGCGGGCGAACACTGAAGCTTTCTTT
TRBV30,TRBJ2-7,-,-,CAWSVPRDPGSYEQYF,TGTGCCTGGAGTGTCCCTAGGGACCCGGGTTCCTACGAGCAGTACTTC